This T cell receptor (beta chain) emerged from a study of blood T cell repertoires in COVID-19. Study-level background: PBMCs, B-cell-depleted T cells, or T cells provided the cDNA or gDNA that made up the material.

Participants were aged about 18 to 100 years from around 26 US areas. Participants had their cohort set by participant-reported clinical history. Germline V lookup: CDR1 SEHNR, CDR2 FQNEAQ (reference sequence). There are 13 residues in the CDR3. V dropped 5 bases and J dropped 6 bases, with 14 bases sitting between them. Original data processing: From reference gene primer amplification, estimates of nucleated cell counts were derived. Here immunoSEQ multiplex PCR was the method, and the copy in TCRdb shows in-frame clones only, minus some. D and trimming come from the DNA, and the V and J calls and clone size come from that table. The sample has approximately 250,000 clones; nearly 90% are singletons.

Sequencing used PBMCs or T cells enriched from blood (not recorded which). The V call is TRBV7-9, the J call TRBJ2-7; tentatively, D is TRBD2 (7 bases). This TCR came from a woman aged 30 to 39 who had recovered from COVID-19. As DNA, the CDR3 is TGTGCCAGCAGCCAAAGGCGGGGGCGCGAGCAGTACTTC. Its protein is CASSQRRGREQYF.